This TCR beta chain was sequenced for a study of blood T cell repertoires in COVID-19. At the level of the study: The United States, Italy and Spain supplied acute and convalescent COVID-19 samples. The cDNA or gDNA used as material had been derived from T cells, B-cell-depleted T cells, or PBMCs.

The CDR3 spans 14 residues. CDR1 SEHNR and CDR2 FQNEAQ come from the germline V gene (reference sequence). Trimming took 3 bases from V and 4 from J, leaving 12 bases between them. The table came from immunoSEQ multiplex PCR; TCRdb's copy has only in-frame clones and leaves some out. The table lists a few hundred thousand clones, around 90% of them singletons, with approximately 2.4% in the top ten. The source material was peripheral blood. V is TRBV7-9 and J is TRBJ1-1; no firm D call. The receptor was isolated from a man aged 18-30 years with active or convalescent COVID-19. The CDR3 spells CASSLAVSGTEAFF. CDR3 DNA sequence: TGTGCCAGCAGCTTGGCCGTTTCGGGCACTGAAGCTTTCTTT.